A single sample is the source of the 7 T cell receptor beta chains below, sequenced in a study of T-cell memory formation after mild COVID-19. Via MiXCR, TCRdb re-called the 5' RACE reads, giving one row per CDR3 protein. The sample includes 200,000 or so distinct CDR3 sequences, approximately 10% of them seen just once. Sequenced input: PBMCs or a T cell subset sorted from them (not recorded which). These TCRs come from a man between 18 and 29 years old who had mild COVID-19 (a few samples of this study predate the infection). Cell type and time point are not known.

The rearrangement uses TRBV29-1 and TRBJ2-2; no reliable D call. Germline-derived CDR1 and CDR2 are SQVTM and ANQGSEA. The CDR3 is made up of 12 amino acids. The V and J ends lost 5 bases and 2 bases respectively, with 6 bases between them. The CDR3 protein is CSVTENTGELFF. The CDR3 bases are TGCAGCGTTACTGAAAACACCGGGGAGCTGTTTTTT.

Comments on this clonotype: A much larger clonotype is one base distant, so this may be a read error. The CDR3 region is CASSHTDRGPETQYF. The DNA for the CDR3 is TGTGCCAGCAGCCACACGGACAGGGGGCCAGAGACCCAGTACTTC. The rearrangement uses TRBV4-2 and TRBJ2-5; 11 bases are shared with TRBD1. Looked up from germline, CDR1 is LGHNA and CDR2 is YNFKEQ. V lost 3 bases, J lost 4 bases, and 4 bases stayed unmatched. The CDR3 consists of 15 residues.

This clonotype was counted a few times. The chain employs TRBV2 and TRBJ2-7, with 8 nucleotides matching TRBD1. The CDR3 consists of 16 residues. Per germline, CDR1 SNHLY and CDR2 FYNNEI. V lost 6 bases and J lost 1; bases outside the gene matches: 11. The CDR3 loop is CASRTPGQDWSYEQYF. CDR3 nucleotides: TGTGCCAGCAGGACACCGGGACAGGATTGGTCCTACGAGCAGTACTTC.

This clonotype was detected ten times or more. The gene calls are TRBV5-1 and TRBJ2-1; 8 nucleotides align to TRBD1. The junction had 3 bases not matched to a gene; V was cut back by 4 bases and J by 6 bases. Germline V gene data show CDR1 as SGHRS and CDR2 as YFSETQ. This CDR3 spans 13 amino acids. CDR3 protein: CASSTDRGNEQFF. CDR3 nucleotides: TGCGCCAGCAGCACCGACAGGGGCAATGAGCAGTTCTTC.

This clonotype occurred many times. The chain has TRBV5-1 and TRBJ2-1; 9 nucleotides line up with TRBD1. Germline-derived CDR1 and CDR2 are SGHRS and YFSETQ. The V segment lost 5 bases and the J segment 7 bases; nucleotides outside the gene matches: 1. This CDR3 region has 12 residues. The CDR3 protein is CASRTGGNEQFF. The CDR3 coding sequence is TGCGCCAGCAGGACAGGGGGAAATGAGCAGTTCTTC.

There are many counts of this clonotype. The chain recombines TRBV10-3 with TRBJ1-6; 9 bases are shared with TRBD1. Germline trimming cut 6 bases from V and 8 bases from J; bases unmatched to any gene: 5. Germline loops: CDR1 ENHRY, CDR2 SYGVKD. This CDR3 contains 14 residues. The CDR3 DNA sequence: TGTGCCATCAGCGACAGGGGGTTCGATTCACCCCTCCACTTT. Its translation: CAISDRGFDSPLHF.

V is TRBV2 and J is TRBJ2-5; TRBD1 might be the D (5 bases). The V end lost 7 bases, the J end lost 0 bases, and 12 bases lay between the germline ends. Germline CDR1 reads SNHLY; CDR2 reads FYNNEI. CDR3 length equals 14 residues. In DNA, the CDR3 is TGTGCCAGCAAATGGGTGGGGCACCAAGAGACCCAGTACTTC. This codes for CASKWVGHQETQYF.